The 26 T cell receptor beta chains reported below all come from one sample, sequenced in a study of control samples from healthy donors and cancer patients. Data came from immunoSEQ multiplex PCR; TCRdb stores just in-frame clones and leaves some out. The repertoire holds about 51,000 clones, with roughly 80% as singletons. Sequencing was done on a sample of blood. These receptors came from an older man in good health.

CDR3 sequence: CSVGGQVGEKLFF. CDR3 nucleotides: TGCAGCGTTGGGGGACAAGTCGGGGAAAAACTGTTTTTT. V gene TRBV29-1 combines with J gene TRBJ1-4; D is possibly TRBD1 (6 bases). The germline V and J ends were trimmed by 4 bases and 8 bases, with 14 bases remaining between them. The CDR3 consists of 13 residues. CDR1 and CDR2 (germline): SQVTM, ANQGSEA.

In nucleotides, the CDR3 is TGTGCCAGCTCACCCCGGGCGCCGCGGACTGAAGCTTTCTTT. It translates to CASSPRAPRTEAFF. The rearrangement links TRBV18 to TRBJ1-1; D uncertain. The CDR3 covers 14 residues. The germline V gene encodes CDR1 KGHSH and CDR2 LQKENI. V was pared by 3 bases and J by 5 bases, with 13 bases between.

V usage is TRBV10-3 and J usage is TRBJ2-2, with D possibly TRBD2 on 6 matching bases. CDR1 is ENHRY and CDR2 is SYGVKD in the germline V gene. Deletions cut 0 bases from V and 3 bases from J, with 8 bases between. CDR3 size: 15 residues. CDR3 in DNA: TGTGCCATCAGTGAGTCGACTAGGGACACCGGGGAGCTGTTTTTT. It translates to CAISESTRDTGELFF.

This rearrangement joins TRBV18 to TRBJ2-5; no reliable D call. V lost 3 bases, J lost 5 bases, and 4 bases lay in between. CDR3 length: 11 residues. Germline values: CDR1 KGHSH, CDR2 LQKENI. The CDR3 DNA reads TGTGCCAGCTCACCGAGGGAGACCCAGTACTTC. It is translated as CASSPRETQYF.

The rearrangement joins TRBV7-9 to TRBJ1-4; D unresolved. Looked up from germline, CDR1 is SEHNR and CDR2 is FQNEAQ (reference sequence). The CDR3 contains 15 residues. Trimming took 5 bases from V and 7 from J, leaving 17 bases between them. CDR3 sequence reads: CASSPTMDPGEKLFF. The CDR3 nucleotides are TGTGCCAGCAGCCCAACGATGGATCCGGGTGAAAAACTGTTTTTT.

V usage is TRBV7-2 and J usage is TRBJ2-1; 10 nucleotides line up with TRBD2. The CDR3 loop spans 14 amino acids. Germline V gene sequence: CDR1 SGHTA, CDR2 FQGNSA. The V segment lost 3 bases and the J segment 6 bases; nucleotides outside the gene matches: 2. CDR3 nucleotides: TGTGCCAGCAGCTTTGCTAGCGGGAGCAATGAGCAGTTCTTC. Protein product: CASSFASGSNEQFF. Looking up the rest from reference TRBV7-2 and TRBJ2-1 gives the full variable domain: GAGVSQSPSNKVTEKGKDVELRCDPISGHTALYWYRQSLGQGLEFLIYFQGNSAPDKSGLPSDRFSAERTGGSVSTLTIQRTQQEDSAVYLCASSFASGSNEQFFGPGTRLTVL.

The rearrangement links TRBV7-3 to TRBJ2-5, with D perhaps matching TRBD1 (6 bases). The V gene's germline CDR1 is SGHTA and CDR2 FQGTGA. The CDR3 totals 15 residues. The V end lost 5 bases, the J end lost 4 bases, and 17 bases lay between the germline ends. The DNA of the CDR3 is TGTGCCAGCAGCGCACAGGGTAATCCTGGAGAGACCCAGTACTTC. It specifies CASSAQGNPGETQYF.

The chain uses TRBV7-8 and TRBJ2-7; possibly TRBD1 or TRBD2 for D (6 bases each). Germline V CDR1 and CDR2: SGHVS, FQNEAQ. With 0 bases removed from V and 7 bases from J, the gap between germline ends came to 16 bases. This CDR3 spans 15 amino acids. In DNA, the CDR3 is TGTGCCAGCAGCTTAGCCCTACGGGGGCAGGCGGAGCAGTACTTC. This codes for CASSLALRGQAEQYF.

This clone was observed a few times. Other DNA sequences in this sample translate to the same CDR3. V gene TRBV5-1 combines with J gene TRBJ1-1; possible D gene TRBD1, 5 bases. There are 13 residues in the CDR3. Germline V gene data show CDR1 as SGHRS and CDR2 as YFSETQ. The V and J ends lost 0 bases and 5 bases respectively, with 8 bases between them. The DNA for the CDR3 is TGCGCCAGCAGCTTGGGGACACTAACTGAAGCTTTCTTT. Its translation is CASSLGTLTEAFF.

The V call is TRBV7-2, the J call TRBJ2-7; 13 nucleotides line up with TRBD2. Losses at the gene ends were 4 bases for V and 5 bases for J; bases not matched to a gene: 17. The CDR3 extends over 19 amino acids. The germline V gene has CDR1 SGHTA and CDR2 FQGNSA. The CDR3 region has the DNA TGTGCCAGCAGCTACGGCGGAACTAGCGGGAGGGCCCTGGAGAACGAGCAGTACTTC. This encodes CASSYGGTSGRALENEQYF.

This clone showed up just once. CDR3 sequence (DNA): TGTGCCTGGAGCACAACAGGGATCAATCAGCCCCAGCATTTT. This translates into CAWSTTGINQPQHF. The chain combines TRBV30 with TRBJ1-5, with a possible D match to TRBD1 (6 bases). With 3 bases removed from V and 3 bases from J, the gap between germline ends came to 12 bases. The CDR3 consists of 14 residues. Germline-derived CDR1 and CDR2 are GTSNPN and SVGIG (reference sequence).

The V and J genes are TRBV5-1 and TRBJ1-3, with unresolved D. V dropped 3 bases and J dropped 4 bases, with 8 bases sitting between them. This CDR3 is 13 amino acids long. Germline loops: CDR1 SGHRS, CDR2 YFSETQ. In nucleotides, the CDR3 is TGCGCCAGCAGCTCCACACCGGGAAACACCATATATTTT. This translates into CASSSTPGNTIYF.

The rearrangement joins TRBV6-5 to TRBJ1-1, with D perhaps TRBD1 (6 bases). The V and J ends lost 7 bases and 4 bases respectively, with 16 bases between them. The CDR3 totals 14 residues. Per germline, CDR1 MNHEY and CDR2 SVGAGI. The CDR3 reads CASNPLQGSTEAFF. As DNA, the CDR3 is TGTGCCAGCAACCCATTACAGGGAAGCACTGAAGCTTTCTTT.

The J gene is TRBJ2-6, the V gene TRBV4-2; TRBD2 is a possible D gene (7 bases). This CDR3 contains 16 residues. CDR1 LGHNA and CDR2 YNFKEQ come from the germline V gene. The ends were cut back, 4 bases at V and 4 bases at J, with 14 bases in the middle. The CDR3 region is CASSRGRGSGANVLTF. The CDR3 nucleotides are TGTGCCAGCAGCCGAGGGAGGGGGTCCGGGGCCAACGTCCTGACTTTC.

The chain joins TRBV28 to TRBJ2-7; D may be TRBD1 (5 bases). The CDR3 is made up of 14 amino acids. CDR1 is MDHEN, CDR2 SYDVKM, per germline. Trimming took 3 bases from V and 6 from J, leaving 15 bases between them. CDR3 nucleotide sequence: TGTGCCAGCAGTTTTTCCAGGGTTAGGCGCGAGCAGTACTTC. As protein: CASSFSRVRREQYF.

V gene TRBV5-1 combines with J gene TRBJ1-4; 7 bases align to TRBD1. CDR1 and CDR2 from the germline V gene are SGHRS and YFSETQ. The V gene end was trimmed by 6 bases and the J gene end by 8 bases; junction bases not matched to a gene: 7. The length of the CDR3 is 13 residues. The CDR3 is CASTRQGGEKLFF. CDR3 coding DNA: TGCGCCAGCACCCGACAGGGAGGCGAAAAACTGTTTTTT.

The gene calls are TRBV10-3 and TRBJ2-3, with D possibly TRBD2 on 7 matching bases. The CDR3 consists of 17 residues. V was shortened by 3 bases and J by 6 bases, with 22 bases between the two germline ends. Germline V gene data show CDR1 as ENHRY and CDR2 as SYGVKD. This CDR3 is CAISDPSGGGGKDTQYF. The CDR3 region has the DNA TGTGCCATCAGTGACCCCTCGGGGGGCGGGGGAAAGGATACGCAGTATTTT.

The count of this clone is one. The chain joins TRBV9 to TRBJ2-3, with D tentatively TRBD2 (6 bases). The V end was cut by 7 bases, the J end by 0 bases, with 12 bases between. CDR3 size: 14 residues. Germline loops: CDR1 SGDLS, CDR2 YYNGEE. DNA of the CDR3: TGTGCCAGCTGCTCGGCGGGGAGCACAGATACGCAGTATTTT. Its protein is CASCSAGSTDTQYF.

The chain is built from TRBV20-1 and TRBJ2-2; D might be TRBD2 (6 bases). Germline V gives CDR1 DFQATT, CDR2 SNEGSKA (reference sequence). Trimming removed 3 bases from V and 0 bases from J, with 8 bases in between. The CDR3 contains 14 residues. The CDR3 DNA reads TGCAGTGCTAGTAGCGGTACGAACACCGGGGAGCTGTTTTTT. This sequence encodes CSASSGTNTGELFF.

The CDR3 DNA reads TGTGCCAGTAGTACGACAGGCACAGATACGCAGTATTTT. Protein: CASSTTGTDTQYF. The chain recombines TRBV19 with TRBJ2-3; perhaps TRBD1 as D (5 bases). The CDR3 is 13 amino acids. The V and J ends lost 4 bases and 1 base respectively, with 6 bases between them. CDR1 LNHDA and CDR2 SQIVND come from the germline V gene (reference sequence).

There are a few counts of this clone. The V gene is TRBV7-9, the J gene TRBJ1-2; the D gene is possibly TRBD1 (6 bases). Germline V gene lookup returns CDR1 SEHNR and CDR2 FQNEAQ (reference sequence). V dropped 4 bases and J dropped 6 bases, with 15 bases sitting between them. CDR3 length equals 14 residues. In nucleotides, the CDR3 is TGTGCCAGCAGCTCCAGGGGAGGGAGGCATGGCTACACCTTC. Translated, it gives CASSSRGGRHGYTF.

V is TRBV19 and J is TRBJ1-4; D ambiguous. The CDR3 totals 13 residues. Germline CDR1 is LNHDA and CDR2 is SQIVND (reference sequence). Between the trimmed V and J ends, which lost 6 bases and 8 bases, there was a span of 13 bases. The CDR3 reads CASRGRIPEKLFF. In DNA form, the CDR3 reads TGTGCCAGTAGGGGCCGTATACCAGAAAAACTGTTTTTT.

This rearrangement joins TRBV29-1 to TRBJ2-6, with D perhaps TRBD2 (5 bases). This CDR3 region has 14 residues. Germline lookup yields CDR1 SQVTM and CDR2 ANQGSEA. Trimming took 6 bases from V and 0 from J, leaving 9 bases between them. The CDR3: CSVIGNSGANVLTF. The CDR3, as DNA: TGCAGCGTAATCGGGAACTCTGGGGCCAACGTCCTGACTTTC.

This sequence joins TRBV16 and TRBJ1-1; D might be TRBD1 (6 bases). V lost 0 bases, J lost 4 bases, and 21 bases lay in between. The CDR3 extends over 18 amino acids. Per the germline V gene, CDR1 is KGHSY and CDR2 is FQNENV. In DNA form, the CDR3 reads TGTGCCAGCAGCCAATCACACGGGGGGGCCTTCGGGGGCACTGAAGCTTTCTTT. Translation: CASSQSHGGAFGGTEAFF.

This chain joins TRBV21-1 and TRBJ1-5; the table's TRBD1 call for D was not verified on the DNA. TRBV21-1 is a recognized pseudogene. This CDR3 spans 16 amino acids. CDR3 sequence reads: CASSKAPVNSNQPQHF. The CDR3 DNA reads as TGTGCCAGCAGCAAAGCTCCAGTGAATAGCAATCAGCCCCAGCATTTT.

This chain joins TRBV7-9 and TRBJ2-3, with D uncertain. The V gene's germline CDR1 is SEHNR and CDR2 FQNEAQ (reference sequence). CDR3 size: 11 residues. The V end lost 5 bases, the J end lost 1 base, and 1 base lay between the germline ends. DNA of the CDR3: TGTGCCAGCAGCCGCACAGATACGCAGTATTTT. This encodes CASSRTDTQYF.